The clone carrying this T cell receptor beta chain is a singleton in its sample. Its specificity is not known. Sequence data for DNA of cultured CD4+ T cells were generated by the Oncomine TCR Beta short-read assay. TCRdb itself ran the PCR reads through MiXCR, one entry per CDR3 protein. The sample shows about 3,000 distinct CDR3 sequences, about 30% of them seen only once. The data were taken from a study of vaccination and CD4 T cells after COVID-19. Findings of the study overall: Post-vaccination reactive clonotypes (median roughly 36) did not differ significantly from post-infection (more than 20).

Indicated treatment: roughly ten-day PBMC culture with coronavirus spike peptide pools or control peptides (ViraFEST assay). After expanding antigen-specific T cells with peptide pools, ViraFEST sequenced their TCRs. The sequence came from a human donor who had recovered from COVID-19. Input material: CD4+ T cells from blood, cultured in vitro.

In nucleotides, the CDR3 is TGTGCCAGCAGCGCGCGGGGGGGCCTCTACAATGAGCAGTTCTTC. Amino acid sequence: CASSARGGLYNEQFF. This rearrangement joins TRBV11-2 to TRBJ2-1, with TRBD2 identical over 9 bases. There are 15 residues in the CDR3. The germline V gene encodes CDR1 SGHAT and CDR2 FQNNGV. The V and J ends lost 5 bases and 3 bases, in that order; junction bases with no gene match: 5.